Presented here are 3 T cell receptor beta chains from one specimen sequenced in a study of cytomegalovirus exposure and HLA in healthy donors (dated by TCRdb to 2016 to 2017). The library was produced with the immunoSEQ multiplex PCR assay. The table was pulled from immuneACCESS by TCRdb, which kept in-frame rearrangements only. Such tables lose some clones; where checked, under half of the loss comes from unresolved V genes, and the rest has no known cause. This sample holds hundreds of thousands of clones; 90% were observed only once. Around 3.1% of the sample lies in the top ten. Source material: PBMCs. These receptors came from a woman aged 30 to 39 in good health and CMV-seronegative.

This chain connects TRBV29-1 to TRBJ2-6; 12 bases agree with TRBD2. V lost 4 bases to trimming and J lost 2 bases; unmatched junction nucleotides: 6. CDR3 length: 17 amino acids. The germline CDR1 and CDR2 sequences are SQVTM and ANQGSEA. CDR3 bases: TGCAGCGTTGGAGGACTAGCGGGAAGAACTGGGGCCAACGTCCTGACTTTC. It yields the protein CSVGGLAGRTGANVLTF.

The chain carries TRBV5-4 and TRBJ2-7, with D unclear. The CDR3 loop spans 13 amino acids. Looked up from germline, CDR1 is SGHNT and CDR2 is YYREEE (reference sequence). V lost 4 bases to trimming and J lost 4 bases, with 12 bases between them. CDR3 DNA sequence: TGTGCCAGCAGCGCCGAGCGTGGATACGAGCAGTACTTC. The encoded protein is CASSAERGYEQYF.

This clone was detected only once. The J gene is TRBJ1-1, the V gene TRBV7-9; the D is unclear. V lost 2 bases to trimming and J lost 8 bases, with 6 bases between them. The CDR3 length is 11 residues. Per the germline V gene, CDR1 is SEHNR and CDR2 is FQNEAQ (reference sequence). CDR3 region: CASSLKEEAFF. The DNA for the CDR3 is TGTGCCAGCAGCTTAAAGGAGGAAGCTTTCTTT. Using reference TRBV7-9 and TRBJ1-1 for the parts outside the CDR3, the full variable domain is DTGVSQNPRHKITKRGQNVTFRCDPISEHNRLYWYRQTLGQGPEFLTYFQNEAQLEKSRLLSDRFSAERPKGSFSTLEIQRTEQGDSAMYLCASSLKEEAFFGQGTRLTVV.